This TCR beta chain was documented in a study of CXCR3-negative and CXCR3-positive naive CD8 T cells. Study-wide results and limits: More hydrophobic TRB CDR3s occurred in CXCR3-positive than in CXCR3-negative naive cells.

A remark on this clonotype: What it binds is not known.

UMI-labeled 5' RACE yielded the TRB cDNA libraries. Following a re-call of the 5' RACE reads, TCRdb has one entry per CDR3 protein and lacks DNA. With about 86,000 distinct CDR3 sequences in the sample, the ten largest clones hold less than 0.85%. This sequence was found in a human donor in good health. Some clones in this sample may be carry-over from other donors' samples. The sequencing sample was made of naive CXCR3+ CD8+ T cells from blood. Subset: CD45RO-CCR7+CD27+CD95- naive CD8+ T cells expressing CXCR3 (TNR3+).

The CDR3: CASSQASGLAYEQYF. V and J are TRBV4-2 and TRBJ2-7; the D gene TCRdb calls, TRBD2, cannot be checked with no DNA. The CDR3 has 15 amino acids. Germline V gene sequence: CDR1 LGHNA, CDR2 YNFKEQ.